The sequence of this T cell receptor beta chain was determined in a study of early T cells in non-severe SARS-CoV-2 infection. Study background: The chains were unpaired, and the sequenced material was bulk RNA from unsorted whole blood.

Tagging with unique molecular identifiers was applied to individual cDNA molecules. TCRdb analysed the 5' RACE reads with MiXCR anew, one entry per CDR3 protein. Found here are around 80,000 distinct CDR3 sequences, 12% of them singletons; the top ten hold roughly 3.2%. This CDR3 spans 16 amino acids. The V and J ends lost 5 bases and 3 bases, in that order; junction bases with no gene match: 7. This clonotype was detected ten times or more. As yet, its antigen is unknown. Study-wide results and caveats: VDJdb matching favored anti-spike CD8 responses, missing private and CD4 specificities.

V gene TRBV12-3 or TRBV12-4 combines with J gene TRBJ2-6; 7 bases agree with TRBD1. This TCR was recovered from an adult who was a healthcare worker with PCR-confirmed SARS-CoV-2 infection or an uninfected control (not recorded which). The sequenced sample was whole blood. Written as DNA, the CDR3 is TGTGCCAGCAGTGCCACAGGGGATGGTGGGGCCAACGTCCTGACTTTC. Protein: CASSATGDGGANVLTF.